What follows are 25 T cell receptor beta chains derived from one specimen sequenced in a study of radiotherapy plus CTLA-4 blockade in lung cancer. Profiled with immunoSEQ multiplex PCR; TCRdb holds only in-frame clones, not every one. The sample consists of 45,000 to 75,000 clones, around 80% of them appearing once. The specimen comprised peripheral blood, sampled from a patient treated with radiotherapy plus ipilimumab. The receptors were gathered from a human donor with non-small cell lung cancer who had a partial response to radiotherapy plus ipilimumab.

The rearrangement uses TRBV2 and TRBJ2-3, with 11 bases aligning to TRBD2. V was clipped by 3 bases and J by 5 bases; unmatched bases: 10. The CDR3 is 17 residues long. Germline V lookup: CDR1 SNHLY, CDR2 FYNNEI. The CDR3 is CASSDWELAGGEDTQYF. The CDR3 bases are TGTGCCAGCAGTGATTGGGAGCTAGCGGGGGGTGAAGATACGCAGTATTTT.

There are a few counts of this clone. This chain connects TRBV4-1 to TRBJ1-1; D gene unclear. Germline CDR1 is MGHRA and CDR2 is YSYEKL. Deletions cut 0 bases from V and 0 bases from J, with 5 bases between. There are 14 residues in the CDR3. CDR3 bases: TGCGCCAGCAGCCAAGACGGGATGAACACTGAAGCTTTCTTT. Protein product: CASSQDGMNTEAFF.

This clone was seen a single time. The chain is built from TRBV2 and TRBJ2-5, with 14 bases matching TRBD2. The CDR3 covers 14 residues. Germline loops: CDR1 SNHLY, CDR2 FYNNEI. The ends lost 6 bases at V and 5 bases at J; junction bases unmatched: 2. CDR3 coding DNA: TGTGCCAGCAGGACTAGCGGGGGGGCGGAGACCCAGTACTTC. Protein product: CASRTSGGAETQYF.

The table lists this clone with a count of one. The chain recombines TRBV6-5 with TRBJ1-5; 7 bases match TRBD1. Per the germline V gene, CDR1 is MNHEY and CDR2 is SVGAGI. This CDR3 comprises 14 residues. The junction had 6 bases not matched to a gene; V was cut back by 7 bases and J by 3 bases. The CDR3 is CASISGTVNQPQHF. The CDR3 coding sequence is TGTGCCAGCATTAGTGGGACAGTCAATCAGCCCCAGCATTTT.

V usage is TRBV6-1 and J usage is TRBJ2-5; no reliable D call. Germline V gives CDR1 MNHNS, CDR2 SASEGT. The CDR3 is 14 residues long. V lost 2 bases and J 1 base, leaving 8 bases between the germline ends. In DNA form, the CDR3 reads TGTGCCAGCAGTGAAATGTGGGCCCAAGAGACCCAGTACTTC. Amino acid sequence: CASSEMWAQETQYF.

Written as DNA, the CDR3 is TGTGCCAGCAGCCCAGGGTCTGGGGCCAACGTCCTGACTTTC. The encoded protein is CASSPGSGANVLTF. The chain joins TRBV11-3 to TRBJ2-6; a weak D match, TRBD1 (5 bases). CDR1 and CDR2 (germline): SGHNT, YENEEA. The CDR3 loop spans 14 amino acids. The V and J ends lost 5 bases and 1 base respectively, with 6 bases between them.

This clone has ten or more counts. V usage is TRBV5-6 and J usage is TRBJ2-7; TRBD1 aligns across 8 bases. CDR3 length: 15 residues. Germline V gives CDR1 SGHDT, CDR2 YYEEEE. The V and J ends lost 4 bases and 4 bases, in that order; junction bases with no gene match: 10. DNA of the CDR3: TGTGCCAGCAGCCGACGGACAGGGTTCGGGTACGAGCAGTACTTC. It codes for CASSRRTGFGYEQYF.

This clone is a singleton in its sample. This chain connects TRBV7-3 to TRBJ2-1; a possible D gene is TRBD1 (5 bases). Trimming pared 2 bases from V and 7 bases from J, leaving 18 bases between. This CDR3 contains 16 residues. Germline CDR1 SGHTA, CDR2 FQGTGA. The DNA for the CDR3 is TGTGCCAGCAGCTTATCTTGGGGCACGCCCCTTAATGAGCAGTTCTTC. Translation gives CASSLSWGTPLNEQFF.

The chain recombines TRBV13 with TRBJ1-2; D is ambiguous. Germline CDR1 PRHDT, CDR2 FYEKMQ (reference sequence). V lost 6 bases and J 1 base, leaving 15 bases between the germline ends. CDR3 length: 15 residues. The CDR3 loop reads CASSQYQSFNYGYTF. CDR3 coding DNA: TGTGCCAGCAGTCAATACCAGTCCTTTAACTATGGCTACACCTTC.

This chain uses TRBV4-1 with TRBJ1-3, with 7 nucleotides matching TRBD1. CDR1 is MGHRA, CDR2 YSYEKL, per germline. With 3 bases clipped from V and 3 bases from J, the junction kept 5 bases outside the gene matches. This CDR3 has 15 residues. The CDR3: CASSQRGQIGNTIYF. CDR3 in DNA: TGCGCCAGCAGCCAGAGGGGACAGATTGGAAACACCATATATTTT.

V and J are TRBV7-9 and TRBJ1-4; D perhaps matches TRBD1 (5 bases). Trimming pared 1 base from V and 7 bases from J, leaving 7 bases between. Germline loops: CDR1 SEHNR, CDR2 FQNEAQ (reference sequence). The CDR3 totals 13 residues. The CDR3 coding sequence is TGTGCCAGCAGCTTAGACGGGGGTGAAAAACTGTTTTTT. It yields the protein CASSLDGGEKLFF.

The sample holds a few counts of this clone. The same CDR3 is also encoded by other DNA sequences in this sample. The V and J genes are TRBV28 and TRBJ2-7, with 7 bases lining up with TRBD1. Germline CDR1 MDHEN, CDR2 SYDVKM. V was clipped by 6 bases and J by 0 bases; unmatched bases: 8. The CDR3 extends over 15 amino acids. The CDR3 DNA is TGTGCCAGCAGGGACACAGGGGTCAGCTCCTACGAGCAGTACTTC. Its translation: CASRDTGVSSYEQYF.

The chain joins TRBV9 to TRBJ2-2; D is uncertain. The CDR3 runs to 13 residues. CDR1 and CDR2 from the germline V gene are SGDLS and YYNGEE. Trimming cost V 6 bases and J 1 base, with 7 bases left between them. DNA for the CDR3: TGTGCCAGCAAAGAGCAGAACACCGGGGAGCTGTTTTTT. This sequence encodes CASKEQNTGELFF.

The chain has TRBV7-9 and TRBJ1-2, with D unclear. The CDR3 covers 14 residues. Looked up from germline, CDR1 is SEHNR and CDR2 is FQNEAQ (reference sequence). The V gene lost 7 bases and the J gene lost 1 base, with 13 bases spanning the gap. DNA of the CDR3: TGTGCCAGCACTCTGGGCAGGCTTAACTATGGCTACACCTTC. It codes for CASTLGRLNYGYTF.

The genes are TRBV6-6 and TRBJ1-4; weak D call: TRBD1 (6 bases). Trimming pared 5 bases from V and 4 bases from J, leaving 14 bases between. CDR3 length: 15 residues. CDR1 is MNHNY and CDR2 is SVGAGI in the germline V gene (reference sequence). CDR3 nucleotide sequence: TGTGCCAGCAGTGCAGGGGAATCCCGTAATGAAAAACTGTTTTTT. As protein: CASSAGESRNEKLFF.

The gene calls are TRBV4-1 and TRBJ2-7; D ambiguous. Germline CDR1 reads MGHRA; CDR2 reads YSYEKL. CDR3 length: 14 amino acids. V was clipped by 1 base and J by 0 bases, with 7 bases between them. The DNA of the CDR3 is TGCGCCAGCAGCCAAGGGGCAGGCTCCTACGAGCAGTACTTC. Amino acid sequence: CASSQGAGSYEQYF.

The genes are TRBV6-1 and TRBJ1-6, with D unresolved. In germline, CDR1 is MNHNS, CDR2 SASEGT. The V gene lost 1 base and the J gene lost 10 bases, with 14 bases spanning the gap. The CDR3 runs to 15 residues. The CDR3 here is CASSEVTRPTSPLHF. CDR3 coding DNA: TGTGCCAGCAGTGAAGTGACCAGGCCTACCTCACCCCTCCACTTT.

V gene TRBV5-1 combines with J gene TRBJ2-3; a weak D match, TRBD2 (6 bases). Germline CDR1 reads SGHRS; CDR2 reads YFSETQ. V was trimmed by 7 bases and J by 0 bases, leaving 27 bases between them. The CDR3 covers 19 residues. The CDR3 is CASSREVKRRKPSTDTQYF. CDR3 DNA sequence: TGCGCCAGCTCAAGGGAGGTCAAGCGGAGAAAACCTAGCACAGATACGCAGTATTTT.

This chain links TRBV5-4 with TRBJ2-3; 11 bases agree with TRBD2. V lost 1 base and J lost 4; bases outside the gene matches: 11. The germline V gene has CDR1 SGHNT and CDR2 YYREEE (reference sequence). The CDR3 covers 18 residues. In nucleotides, the CDR3 is TGTGCCAGCAGCTTGCTGGCTAGCGGGGGGCCTGTCTCAGATACGCAGTATTTT. Its protein product is CASSLLASGGPVSDTQYF.

CDR3 sequence: CAWDRGLLSPLHF. DNA of the CDR3: TGTGCCTGGGACAGGGGGTTGCTTTCACCCCTCCACTTT. This sequence joins TRBV30 and TRBJ1-6; TRBD1 aligns across 9 bases. Germline CDR1 reads GTSNPN; CDR2 reads SVGIG (reference sequence). Trimming removed 5 bases from V and 9 bases from J; junction bases left unmatched: 5. The CDR3 contains 13 residues.

The chain carries TRBV29-1 and TRBJ1-2; 8 bases are shared with TRBD1. There are 14 residues in the CDR3. Germline CDR1 reads SQVTM; CDR2 reads ANQGSEA. CDR3 amino acids: CSGQDRENNYGYTF. The CDR3 coding sequence is TGCAGTGGACAGGACAGGGAGAACAACTATGGCTACACCTTC.

This clone was counted only a few times. This chain links TRBV7-9 with TRBJ2-1; possibly TRBD2 for D (6 bases). Germline V gene data show CDR1 as SEHNR and CDR2 as FQNEAQ (reference sequence). CDR3 length: 17 amino acids. With 1 base removed from V and 0 bases from J, the gap between germline ends came to 13 bases. In DNA, the CDR3 is TGTGCCAGCAGCTTAGTTTGGGACTTGGGCTCCTACAATGAGCAGTTCTTC. Protein sequence: CASSLVWDLGSYNEQFF.

The chain links TRBV6-1 to TRBJ1-1; D call uncertain. Per germline, CDR1 MNHNS and CDR2 SASEGT. Between the trimmed V and J ends, which lost 5 bases and 2 bases, there was a span of 9 bases. There are 13 residues in the CDR3. This CDR3 is CASSHSTNTEAFF. For the CDR3, the DNA is TGTGCCAGCAGTCACAGCACTAACACTGAAGCTTTCTTT.

The rearrangement joins TRBV5-4 to TRBJ2-7; D perhaps matches TRBD2 (6 bases). The germline gives CDR1 SGHNT, CDR2 YYREEE (reference sequence). Deletions cut 9 bases from V and 5 bases from J, with 18 bases between. The CDR3 is 13 amino acids. CDR3 in amino acids: CATTTSGVHEQYF. DNA of the CDR3: TGTGCCACTACGACGTCGGGGGTCCACGAGCAGTACTTC.

This clone was seen a handful of times. The chain has TRBV10-3 and TRBJ2-5, with D hard to call. This CDR3 is 12 amino acids long. The V end lost 11 bases, the J end lost 2 bases, and 12 bases lay between the germline ends. Germline V gives CDR1 ENHRY, CDR2 SYGVKD. CDR3 bases: TGTGCCCTCTCGGCGGATCAAGAGACCCAGTACTTC. It codes for CALSADQETQYF.